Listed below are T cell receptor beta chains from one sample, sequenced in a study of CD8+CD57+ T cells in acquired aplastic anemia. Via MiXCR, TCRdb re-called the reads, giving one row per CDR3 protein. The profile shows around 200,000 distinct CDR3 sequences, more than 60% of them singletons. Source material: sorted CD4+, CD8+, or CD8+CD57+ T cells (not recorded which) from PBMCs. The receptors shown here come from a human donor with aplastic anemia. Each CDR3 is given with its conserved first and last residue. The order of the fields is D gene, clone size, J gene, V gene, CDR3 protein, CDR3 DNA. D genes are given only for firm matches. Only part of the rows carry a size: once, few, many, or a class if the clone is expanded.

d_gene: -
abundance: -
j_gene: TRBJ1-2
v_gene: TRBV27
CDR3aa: CASSLRGSYGYTF
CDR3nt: TGTGCCAGCAGTTTAAGGGGCTCTTATGGCTACACCTTC

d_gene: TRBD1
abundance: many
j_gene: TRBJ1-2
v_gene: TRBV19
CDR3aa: CASSIWQGDGYTF
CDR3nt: TGTGCCAGTAGTATATGGCAGGGGGATGGCTACACCTTC

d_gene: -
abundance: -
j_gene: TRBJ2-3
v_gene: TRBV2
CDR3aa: CASSDPLRDTQYF
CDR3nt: TGTGCCAGCAGTGACCCGCTACGAGATACGCAGTATTTT

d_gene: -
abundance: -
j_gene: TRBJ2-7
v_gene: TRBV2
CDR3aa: CASRADTYEQYF
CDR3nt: TGTGCCAGCAGAGCAGACACCTACGAGCAGTACTTC

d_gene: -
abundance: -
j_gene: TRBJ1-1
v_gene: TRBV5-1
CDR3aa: CASSDQATEAFF
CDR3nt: TGCGCCAGCAGCGACCAGGCTACTGAAGCTTTCTTT

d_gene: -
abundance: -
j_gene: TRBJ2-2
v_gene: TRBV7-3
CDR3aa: CATRPGASNTGELFF
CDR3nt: TGTGCCACCCGACCGGGGGCTTCGAACACCGGGGAGCTGTTTTTT

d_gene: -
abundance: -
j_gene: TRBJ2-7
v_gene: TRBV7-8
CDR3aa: CASSRTAIGYEQYF
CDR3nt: TGTGCCAGCAGCCGAACGGCCATAGGCTACGAGCAGTACTTC

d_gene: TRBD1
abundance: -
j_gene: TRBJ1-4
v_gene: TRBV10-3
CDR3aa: CAISARQGRDELFF
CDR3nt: TGTGCCATCAGTGCGCGACAGGGGAGAGACGAACTGTTTTTT

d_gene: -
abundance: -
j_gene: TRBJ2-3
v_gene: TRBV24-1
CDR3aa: CATSDKGRWGSGQYF
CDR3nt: TGTGCCACCAGTGATAAGGGCAGGTGGGGATCGGGGCAGTATTTT

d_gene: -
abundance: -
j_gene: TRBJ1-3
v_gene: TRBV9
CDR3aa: CASSPPGQAISGNTIYF
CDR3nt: TGTGCCAGCAGCCCCCCGGGGCAGGCTATCTCTGGAAACACCATATATTTT

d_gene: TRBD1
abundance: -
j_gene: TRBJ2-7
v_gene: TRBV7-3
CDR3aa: CASSAQGAQEQYF
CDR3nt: TGTGCCAGCAGCGCACAGGGGGCCCAAGAGCAGTACTTC

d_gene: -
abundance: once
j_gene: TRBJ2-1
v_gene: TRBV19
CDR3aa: CASRRADEQFF
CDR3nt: TGTGCCAGTAGGAGGGCTGATGAGCAGTTCTTC

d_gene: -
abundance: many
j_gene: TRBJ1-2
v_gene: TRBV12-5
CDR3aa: CASGLSPGRDYGYTF
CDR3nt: TGTGCTAGTGGTTTGTCCCCAGGTAGGGACTATGGCTACACCTTC

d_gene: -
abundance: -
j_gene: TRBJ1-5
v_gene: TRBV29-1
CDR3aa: CSVVIGDQPQHF
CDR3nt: TGCAGCGTTGTTATAGGAGATCAGCCCCAGCATTTT

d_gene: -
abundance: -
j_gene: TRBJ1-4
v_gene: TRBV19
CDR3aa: CASSIGATNEKLFF
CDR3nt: TGTGCCAGTAGTATAGGGGCAACTAATGAAAAACTGTTTTTT

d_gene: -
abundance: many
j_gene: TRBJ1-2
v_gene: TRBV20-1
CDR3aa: CSARDHQLLNYGYTF
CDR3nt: TGCAGTGCTAGAGATCATCAACTCTTGAACTATGGCTACACCTTC

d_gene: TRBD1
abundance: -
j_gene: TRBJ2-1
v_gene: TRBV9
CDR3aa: CASSMTDRELRNEQFF
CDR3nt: TGTGCCAGCAGCATGACCGACAGGGAGCTCCGCAATGAGCAGTTCTTC

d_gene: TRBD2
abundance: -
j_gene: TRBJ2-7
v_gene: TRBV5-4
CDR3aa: CASSDPGLAGGRYEQYF
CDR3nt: TGTGCCAGCAGCGACCCGGGACTAGCGGGCGGCCGCTACGAGCAGTACTTC

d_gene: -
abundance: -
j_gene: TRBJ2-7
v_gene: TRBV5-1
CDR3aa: CASSLDPGAVTNYGEQYF
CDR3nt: TGCGCCAGCAGCTTGGATCCAGGGGCCGTTACTAACTATGGGGAGCAGTACTTC

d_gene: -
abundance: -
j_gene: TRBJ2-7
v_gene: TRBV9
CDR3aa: CASSGSETPSYEQYF
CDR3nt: TGTGCCAGCAGCGGTTCTGAGACACCTTCCTACGAGCAGTACTTC

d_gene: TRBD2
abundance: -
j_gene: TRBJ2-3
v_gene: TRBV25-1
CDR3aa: CASSESLAGGADTQYF
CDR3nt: TGTGCCAGCAGTGAATCCCTTGCGGGGGGGGCAGATACGCAGTATTTT

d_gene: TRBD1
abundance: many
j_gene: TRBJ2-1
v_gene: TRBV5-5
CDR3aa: CASSLGGGNSYNEQFF
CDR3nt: TGTGCCAGCAGCTTGGGAGGGGGCAACTCCTACAATGAGCAGTTCTTC

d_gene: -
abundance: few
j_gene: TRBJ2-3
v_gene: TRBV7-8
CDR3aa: CASSPDYSTDTQYF
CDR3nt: TGTGCCAGCAGCCCCGACTACAGCACAGATACGCAGTATTTT

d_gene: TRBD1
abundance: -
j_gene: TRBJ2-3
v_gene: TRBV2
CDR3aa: CASSVSGQQGTDTQYF
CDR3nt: TGTGCCAGCAGTGTGTCGGGACAGCAGGGCACAGATACGCAGTATTTT

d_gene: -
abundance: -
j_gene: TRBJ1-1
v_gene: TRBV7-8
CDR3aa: CASSLVLLEAFF
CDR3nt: TGTGCCAGCAGCTTAGTCCTACTTGAAGCTTTCTTT

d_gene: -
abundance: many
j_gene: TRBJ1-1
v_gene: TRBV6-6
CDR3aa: CASSYVTGSYTEAFF
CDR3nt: TGTGCCAGCAGTTACGTTACAGGGTCATACACTGAAGCTTTCTTT

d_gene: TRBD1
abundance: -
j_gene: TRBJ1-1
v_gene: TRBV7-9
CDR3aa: CASSLTGATGANTEAFF
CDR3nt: TGTGCCAGCAGCTTAACGGGGGCGACAGGGGCGAACACTGAAGCTTTCTTT

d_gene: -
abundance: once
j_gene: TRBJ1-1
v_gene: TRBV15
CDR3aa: CATSRDEGQMNTEAFF
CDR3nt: TGTGCCACCAGCAGAGATGAAGGACAGATGAACACTGAAGCTTTCTTT

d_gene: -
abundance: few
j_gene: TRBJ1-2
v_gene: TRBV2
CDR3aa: CASSDYREGYTF
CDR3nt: TGTGCCAGCAGTGATTACCGAGAAGGCTACACCTTC

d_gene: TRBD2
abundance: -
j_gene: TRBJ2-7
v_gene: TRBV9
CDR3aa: CASSQAGGRNEQYF
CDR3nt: TGTGCCAGCAGCCAAGCGGGAGGGAGGAACGAGCAGTACTTC

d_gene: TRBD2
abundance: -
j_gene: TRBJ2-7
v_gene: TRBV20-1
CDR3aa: CSAIPLSGAPYEQDF
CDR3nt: TGCAGTGCTATTCCCCTCAGCGGGGCCCCCTACGAGCAGGACTTC

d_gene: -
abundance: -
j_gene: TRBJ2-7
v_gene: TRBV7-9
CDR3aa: CASSQVPGAIYEQYF
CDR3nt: TGCGCCAGCAGCCAAGTCCCAGGGGCAATTTACGAGCAGTACTTC

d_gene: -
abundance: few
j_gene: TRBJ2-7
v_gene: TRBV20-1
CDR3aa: CSARDSGSEQYF
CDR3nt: TGCAGTGCTAGAGATTCGGGTTCCGAGCAGTACTTC

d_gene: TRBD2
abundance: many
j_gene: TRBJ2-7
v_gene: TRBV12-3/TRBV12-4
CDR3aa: CASSFSGGLTYEQYF
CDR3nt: TGTGCCAGCAGTTTCAGCGGGGGGTTGACCTACGAGCAGTACTTC

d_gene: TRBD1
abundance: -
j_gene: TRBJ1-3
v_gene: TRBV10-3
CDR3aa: CAISKGQGSGNTIYF
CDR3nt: TGTGCCATCAGTAAGGGACAGGGCTCTGGAAACACCATATATTTT

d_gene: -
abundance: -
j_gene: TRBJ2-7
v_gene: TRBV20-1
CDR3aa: CSARDPGTYEQYF
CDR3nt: TGCAGTGCTAGAGACCCCGGGACCTACGAGCAGTACTTC

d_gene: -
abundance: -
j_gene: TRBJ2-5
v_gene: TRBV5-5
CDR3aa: CASSLEGRPRDQYF
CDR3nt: TGTGCCAGCAGCTTGGAGGGCAGGCCCCGGGACCAGTACTTC

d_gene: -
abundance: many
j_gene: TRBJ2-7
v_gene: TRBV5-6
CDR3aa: CASSLVSSGTAYEQYF
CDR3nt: TGTGCCAGCAGCTTGGTCTCTAGTGGAACGGCCTACGAGCAGTACTTC

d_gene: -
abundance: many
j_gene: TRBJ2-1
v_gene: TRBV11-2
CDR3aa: CASSLDRRATPGENEQFF
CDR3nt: TGTGCCAGCAGCTTAGATCGTAGGGCTACCCCTGGGGAAAATGAGCAGTTCTTC

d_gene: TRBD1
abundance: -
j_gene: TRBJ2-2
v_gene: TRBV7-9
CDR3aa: CASSSSTLTGVDTGELFF
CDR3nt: TGTGCCAGCAGCTCCTCGACTTTAACAGGGGTTGACACCGGGGAGCTGTTTTTT

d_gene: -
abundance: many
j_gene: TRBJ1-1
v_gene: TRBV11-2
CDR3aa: CASRVNTEAFF
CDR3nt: TGTGCCAGCAGGGTGAACACTGAAGCTTTCTTT

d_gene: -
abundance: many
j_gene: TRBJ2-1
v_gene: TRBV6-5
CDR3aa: CASSSGRTGGNEQFF
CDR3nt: TGTGCCAGCAGTTCCGGACGGACGGGCGGCAATGAGCAGTTCTTC

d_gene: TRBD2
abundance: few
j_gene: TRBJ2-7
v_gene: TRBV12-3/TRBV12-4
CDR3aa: CASRRGLAGFEQYF
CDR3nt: TGTGCCAGCAGGCGGGGACTAGCGGGATTTGAGCAGTACTTC

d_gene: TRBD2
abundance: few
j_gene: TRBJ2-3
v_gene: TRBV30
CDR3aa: CAWSPSGGVGDTQYF
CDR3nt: TGTGCCTGGAGTCCTAGCGGGGGGGTGGGAGATACGCAGTATTTT

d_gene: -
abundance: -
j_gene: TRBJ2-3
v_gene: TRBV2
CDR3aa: CASKGGETDTQYF
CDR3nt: TGTGCCAGCAAGGGCGGGGAGACAGATACGCAGTATTTT

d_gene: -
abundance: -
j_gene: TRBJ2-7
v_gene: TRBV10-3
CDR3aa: CAISEGPYEQYF
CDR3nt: TGTGCCATCAGTGAGGGCCCCTACGAGCAGTACTTC

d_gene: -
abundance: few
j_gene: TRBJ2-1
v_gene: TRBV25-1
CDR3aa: CASRIGGGSYNEQFF
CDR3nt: TGTGCCAGCAGGATTGGGGGCGGATCATACAATGAGCAGTTCTTC

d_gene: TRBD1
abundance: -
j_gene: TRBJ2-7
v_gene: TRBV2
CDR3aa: CASRRDRGYEQYF
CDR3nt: TGTGCCAGCCGCCGGGACAGGGGCTACGAGCAGTACTTC

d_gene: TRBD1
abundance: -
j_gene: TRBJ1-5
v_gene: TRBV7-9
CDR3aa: CASSQQGVGQPQHF
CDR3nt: TGTGCCAGCAGCCAACAGGGGGTAGGGCAGCCCCAGCATTTT

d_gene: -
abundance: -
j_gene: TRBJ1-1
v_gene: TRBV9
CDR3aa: CASSVVDTEAFF
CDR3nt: TGTGCCAGCAGCGTAGTGGACACTGAAGCTTTCTTT

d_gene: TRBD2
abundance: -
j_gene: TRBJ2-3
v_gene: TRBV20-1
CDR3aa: CTFNPGTSGTDTQYF
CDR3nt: TGCACCTTTAACCCCGGGACTAGCGGGACAGATACGCAGTATTTT

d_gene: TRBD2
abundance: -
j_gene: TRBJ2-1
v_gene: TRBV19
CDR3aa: CASSISGGGEQFF
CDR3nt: TGTGCCAGTAGTATTAGCGGGGGGGGTGAGCAGTTCTTC

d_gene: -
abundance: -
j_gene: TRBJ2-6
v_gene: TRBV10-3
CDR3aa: CAISQGRPGANVLTF
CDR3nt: TGTGCCATCAGCCAGGGGCGGCCTGGGGCCAACGTCCTGACTTTC

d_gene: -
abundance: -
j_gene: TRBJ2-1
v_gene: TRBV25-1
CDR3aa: CASSARMTGVNEQFF
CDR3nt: TGTGCCAGCAGTGCTCGTATGACGGGGGTCAATGAGCAGTTCTTC

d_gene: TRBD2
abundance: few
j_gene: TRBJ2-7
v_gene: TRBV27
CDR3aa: CASGLAGGSSYEQYF
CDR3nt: TGTGCCAGCGGACTAGCGGGGGGGAGCTCCTACGAGCAGTACTTC

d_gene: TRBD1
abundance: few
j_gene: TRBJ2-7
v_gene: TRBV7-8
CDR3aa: CASSLPGTGTGDEQYF
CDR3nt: TGTGCCAGCAGCTTACCCGGGACAGGGACAGGGGACGAGCAGTACTTC

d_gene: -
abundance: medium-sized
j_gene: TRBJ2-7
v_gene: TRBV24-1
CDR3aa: CATSHSGEQYF
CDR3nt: TGTGCCACCAGTCACAGCGGGGAGCAGTACTTC

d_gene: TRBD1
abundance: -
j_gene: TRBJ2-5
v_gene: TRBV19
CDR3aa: CASSAPDRGVETQYF
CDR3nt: TGTGCCAGTAGTGCGCCGGACAGGGGAGTCGAGACCCAGTACTTC

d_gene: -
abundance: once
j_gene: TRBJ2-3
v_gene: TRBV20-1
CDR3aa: CSARGRGKDTQYF
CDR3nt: TGCAGTGCTAGGGGCAGGGGAAAAGATACGCAGTATTTT